This T cell receptor beta chain was sequenced during a study of human T cells and chemical hapten exposure. Time point here: pre-sensitization, week 0. As to treatment: therapeutic diphenylcyclopropenone sensitization with weekly scalp DPC. In its sample, this clonotype was seen a few times. CDR3 size: 15 residues. Trimming shortened V by 2 bases and J by 0 bases, and 8 bases separated the two germline ends. Germline CDR1 reads SGHTA; CDR2 reads FQGNSA. TCRdb fed the RACE reads into MiXCR, producing one record per CDR3 protein. The table has some 360,000 distinct CDR3 sequences, approximately 5% seen once.

This TCR came from a woman between 45 and 60 years old with alopecia areata. Some clones in this sample may be carry-over from other donors' samples. Here the sequenced sample was whole blood, taken in connection with sensitization to the hapten diphenylcyclopropenone (DPC). The genes are TRBV7-2 and TRBJ1-3, with D tentatively TRBD1 (6 bases). The CDR3 sequence: CASSLTGFSGNTIYF. The CDR3 nucleotides read TGTGCCAGCAGCTTAACAGGGTTCTCTGGAAACACCATATATTTT.